One sample yielded the 30 T cell receptor beta chains listed below, sequenced in a study of blood T cell repertoires in COVID-19. Method: immunoSEQ multiplex PCR; TCRdb's copy keeps in-frame clones and lacks some. The sample has some 56,000 clones; more than 70% are singletons. Material for sequencing was peripheral blood. Source of these receptors: a man in his fifties or sixties with acute or convalescent COVID-19.

The chain is built from TRBV20-1 and TRBJ1-5; the D gene is possibly TRBD1 (5 bases). The CDR3 is 16 residues long. V dropped 3 bases and J dropped 2 bases, with 17 bases sitting between them. The V gene's germline CDR1 is DFQATT and CDR2 SNEGSKA (reference sequence). Here the CDR3 reads CSASRQGLGGNQPQHF. The CDR3 DNA reads as TGCAGTGCTAGTCGTCAGGGTCTGGGTGGCAATCAGCCCCAGCATTTT.

The chain recombines TRBV11-2 with TRBJ2-7, with 8 bases fitting TRBD1. CDR1 is SGHAT and CDR2 is FQNNGV in the germline V gene. The CDR3 totals 16 residues. The ends lost 2 bases at V and 0 bases at J; junction bases unmatched: 6. Here the CDR3 reads CASSLYPRGPSYEQYF. CDR3 DNA: TGTGCCAGCAGCTTATACCCCAGGGGGCCCTCCTACGAGCAGTACTTC.

CDR3 residues: CASSIRGHEQYF. CDR3 in DNA: TGCGCCAGCAGCATCAGGGGCCACGAGCAGTACTTC. J is TRBJ2-7 and V is TRBV5-1, with D possibly TRBD1 on 6 matching bases. The CDR3 runs to 12 residues. V dropped 4 bases and J dropped 5 bases, with 10 bases sitting between them. CDR1 is SGHRS and CDR2 is YFSETQ in the germline V gene.

The chain recombines TRBV5-1 with TRBJ1-1, with D perhaps TRBD1 (5 bases). V was pared by 4 bases and J by 2 bases, with 12 bases between. Germline V gene data show CDR1 as SGHRS and CDR2 as YFSETQ. CDR3 length: 14 amino acids. The CDR3 region is CASSENTGNTEAFF. Written as DNA, the CDR3 is TGCGCCAGCAGCGAAAATACAGGTAACACTGAAGCTTTCTTT.

The rearrangement joins TRBV10-3 to TRBJ1-1; D possibly corresponds to TRBD1 (5 bases). CDR1 and CDR2 from the germline V gene are ENHRY and SYGVKD. The CDR3 loop spans 13 amino acids. Trimming took off 4 bases at V and 1 base at J, with 7 bases between the two ends. In DNA, the CDR3 is TGTGCCATCAGTGGGACACCGAACACTGAAGCTTTCTTT. It yields the protein CAISGTPNTEAFF.

The chain has TRBV5-4 and TRBJ1-3; TRBD1 aligns across 11 bases. CDR3 length: 17 amino acids. Germline-derived CDR1 and CDR2 are SGHNT and YYREEE (reference sequence). V was pared by 4 bases and J by 0 bases, with 6 bases of the junction left unmatched. CDR3 DNA sequence: TGTGCCAGCAGCGGGACAGGGGGAAAGCTCTCTGGAAACACCATATATTTT. Protein: CASSGTGGKLSGNTIYF.

The J gene is TRBJ1-1, the V gene TRBV6-1, with D perhaps TRBD1 (5 bases). CDR3 length: 17 residues. The germline V gene encodes CDR1 MNHNS and CDR2 SASEGT. V lost 1 base, J lost 0 bases, and 15 bases lay in between. Here the CDR3 reads CASSEEWGRSVNTEAFF. The CDR3 DNA is TGTGCCAGCAGTGAAGAATGGGGCCGCTCGGTGAACACTGAAGCTTTCTTT.

The chain recombines TRBV11-3 with TRBJ2-7; D is possibly TRBD1 (5 bases). With 1 base removed from V and 0 bases from J, the gap between germline ends came to 10 bases. The CDR3 spans 15 residues. Germline-derived CDR1 and CDR2 are SGHNT and YENEEA. The CDR3 DNA is TGTGCCAGCAGCTTAGTTTGGGGCTTCTCCTACGAGCAGTACTTC. Translating it yields CASSLVWGFSYEQYF.

This clone turned up a few times. V usage is TRBV5-1 and J usage is TRBJ1-2, with TRBD1 matching over 9 bases. The germline V gene has CDR1 SGHRS and CDR2 YFSETQ. J gave up 8 bases and V 4 bases, and 6 bases lay outside the gene matches. The CDR3 runs 13 residues. The CDR3 here is CASSLQGAGGYTF. CDR3 DNA: TGCGCCAGCAGCCTACAGGGGGCGGGAGGCTACACCTTC.

The genes are TRBV7-3 and TRBJ2-1, with TRBD2 matching over 7 bases. Germline V gene sequence: CDR1 SGHTA, CDR2 FQGTGA. The CDR3 length is 14 residues. The J segment lost 9 bases and the V segment lost 3 bases, leaving 8 bases of the junction unmatched. The CDR3 sequence: CASSFGGDGSEQFF. CDR3 DNA: TGTGCCAGCAGCTTTGGGGGGGACGGTTCTGAGCAGTTCTTC. The complete variable domain, with remaining parts taken from reference TRBV7-3 and TRBJ2-1, reads GAGVSQTPSNKVTEKGKYVELRCDPISGHTALYWYRQSLGQGPEFLIYFQGTGAADDSGLPNDRFFAVRPEGSVSTLKIQRTERGDSAVYLCASSFGGDGSEQFFGPGTRLTVL.

The chain combines TRBV7-3 with TRBJ1-2, with a weak D call TRBD1 (5 bases). Germline V gives CDR1 SGHTA, CDR2 FQGTGA. Between the trimmed V and J ends, which lost 0 bases and 4 bases, there was a span of 15 bases. This CDR3 is built from 16 residues. CDR3 nucleotides: TGTGCCAGCAGCTTAACGCGGGGGGGACGAGCCTATGGCTACACCTTC. It yields the protein CASSLTRGGRAYGYTF.

The chain recombines TRBV5-4 with TRBJ1-1; possibly TRBD1 for D (6 bases). The V end was cut by 4 bases, the J end by 4 bases, with 11 bases between. Germline CDR1 and CDR2: SGHNT and YYREEE (reference sequence). This CDR3 region has 13 residues. The CDR3 loop is CASSKGVGTEAFF. CDR3 nucleotide sequence: TGTGCCAGCAGCAAGGGGGTAGGCACTGAAGCTTTCTTT.

The chain has TRBV6-5 and TRBJ2-5, with a possible D match to TRBD1 (6 bases). The CDR3 consists of 14 residues. Germline V CDR1 and CDR2: MNHEY, SVGAGI. The germline V and J ends were trimmed by 8 bases and 5 bases, with 18 bases remaining between them. The CDR3, as DNA: TGTGCCAGCTCCGCCCGACAGGCGGGCGAGACCCAGTACTTC. Its protein is CASSARQAGETQYF.

In its sample, this clone was seen many times. V gene TRBV15 combines with J gene TRBJ2-5; 11 bases are a match to TRBD2. The CDR3 has 16 amino acids. The V segment lost 4 bases and the J segment 0 bases; nucleotides outside the gene matches: 4. Germline loops: CDR1 LNHNV, CDR2 YYDKDF (reference sequence). CDR3 sequence: CATSILAGGNQETQYF. The CDR3 DNA follows: TGTGCCACCAGCATTTTAGCGGGAGGGAACCAAGAGACCCAGTACTTC.

This chain connects TRBV19 to TRBJ1-1; no definite D call. Germline CDR1 and CDR2: LNHDA and SQIVND (reference sequence). This CDR3 spans 18 amino acids. The V end was cut by 0 bases, the J end by 0 bases, with 17 bases between. The CDR3 DNA reads TGTGCCAGTAGTATAGAAGGTGGGTACAGTGCGATGAACACTGAAGCTTTCTTT. Residues: CASSIEGGYSAMNTEAFF.

The rearrangement links TRBV7-9 to TRBJ2-1; the match to TRBD1 covers 7 bases. Trimming took 11 bases from V and 4 from J; bases not matched to a gene: 11. Germline CDR1 and CDR2: SEHNR and FQNEAQ (reference sequence). The CDR3 runs 14 residues. The CDR3: CAGSPGQLYNEQFF. CDR3 in DNA: TGTGCCGGATCACCGGGACAGTTATACAATGAGCAGTTCTTC. The full variable domain, with the rest looked up from reference TRBV7-9 and TRBJ2-1, is DTGVSQNPRHKITKRGQNVTFRCDPISEHNRLYWYRQTLGQGPEFLTYFQNEAQLEKSRLLSDRFSAERPKGSFSTLEIQRTEQGDSAMYLCAGSPGQLYNEQFFGPGTRLTVL.

V gene TRBV9 combines with J gene TRBJ2-7; possibly TRBD1 for D (6 bases). Germline V gene sequence: CDR1 SGDLS, CDR2 YYNGEE. The CDR3 extends over 13 amino acids. The V gene lost 2 bases and the J gene lost 6 bases, with 12 bases spanning the gap. CDR3 amino acids: CASSVTGSSEQYF. For the CDR3, the DNA is TGTGCCAGCAGCGTTACAGGGAGTAGCGAGCAGTACTTC.

This clone was seen a few times. This chain links TRBV9 with TRBJ1-2, with D unresolved. The CDR3 contains 14 residues. CDR1 and CDR2 (germline): SGDLS, YYNGEE. The V gene lost 3 bases and the J gene lost 3 bases, with 12 bases spanning the gap. CDR3 residues: CASSGMEGDYGYTF. The CDR3 nucleotides are TGTGCCAGCAGCGGGATGGAGGGTGACTATGGCTACACCTTC. Supplemented by reference TRBV9 and TRBJ1-2, the full variable domain reads DSGVTQTPKHLITATGQRVTLRCSPRSGDLSVYWYQQSLDQGLQFLIQYYNGEERAKGNILERFSAQQFPDLHSELNLSSLELGDSALYFCASSGMEGDYGYTFGSGTRLTVV.

The chain links TRBV6-6 to TRBJ2-2; TRBD2 matches at 8 bases. Germline assignment: CDR1 MNHNY and CDR2 SVGAGI (reference sequence). The junction had 7 bases not matched to a gene; V was cut back by 3 bases and J by 4 bases. This CDR3 is built from 16 residues. The CDR3 DNA reads as TGTGCCAGCAGTTATATCGGGGGGGCCCGCACCGGGGAGCTGTTTTTT. Amino acid sequence: CASSYIGGARTGELFF.

The chain uses TRBV15 and TRBJ1-2, with unresolved D. V lost 5 bases and J 4 bases, leaving 11 bases between the germline ends. Germline assignment: CDR1 LNHNV and CDR2 YYDKDF (reference sequence). This CDR3 has 13 residues. CDR3 nucleotides: TGTGCCACCAGCGAAGCGGGCGGCTATGGCTACACCTTC. Encoded protein: CATSEAGGYGYTF.

This clone has only a few counts. The chain has TRBV10-3 and TRBJ1-4; D might be TRBD1 (5 bases). The CDR3 is 13 residues long. The ends were cut back, 6 bases at V and 8 bases at J, with 13 bases in the middle. Germline V CDR1 and CDR2: ENHRY, SYGVKD. Written as DNA, the CDR3 is TGTGCCATCAGCGTCGGGACTTACGAAAAACTGTTTTTT. It translates to CAISVGTYEKLFF.

V is TRBV24-1 and J is TRBJ2-7, with a tentative D call TRBD2 (6 bases). The CDR3 extends over 15 amino acids. Trimming cost V 3 bases and J 3 bases, with 14 bases left between them. Germline CDR1 is KGHDR and CDR2 is SFDVKD. The DNA of the CDR3 is TGTGCCACCAGTGATCCCGCCGGGAGCGACTACGAGCAGTACTTC. This translates into CATSDPAGSDYEQYF.

This clone was observed a handful of times. The chain recombines TRBV6-2 or TRBV6-3 with TRBJ2-7; no clear D. The length of the CDR3 is 12 residues. Looked up from germline, CDR1 is MNHEY and CDR2 is SVGEGT. V was cut by 4 bases and J by 7 bases, with 11 bases left in between. CDR3 sequence (DNA): TGTGCCAGCAGTTCTCCGAGCAAGGAGCAGTACTTC. Amino acids: CASSSPSKEQYF.

This clone was counted only a few times. The rearrangement joins TRBV5-1 to TRBJ2-5; D is possibly TRBD2 (5 bases). The CDR3 is 12 residues long. Germline CDR1 is SGHRS and CDR2 is YFSETQ. Trimming removed 3 bases from V and 3 bases from J, with 6 bases in between. Here the CDR3 reads CASSSGKETQYF. The CDR3 bases are TGCGCCAGCAGCTCGGGGAAAGAGACCCAGTACTTC.

Turning to this clone: The junction differs from germline at one of its ends, possibly a read error. The J gene is TRBJ2-2, the V gene TRBV2; D is possibly TRBD1 (6 bases). The CDR3 extends over 14 amino acids. Germline-derived CDR1 and CDR2 are SNHLY and FYNNEI. The CDR3 nucleotides read TGTGCCAGCAGGAGAACAGGGAACTCCGGGGAGCTGTTTTTT. Its translation is CASRRTGNSGELFF.

This clone was detected only once. The chain recombines TRBV3-1 (or the pseudogene TRBV3-2) with TRBJ2-7; D might be TRBD1 (6 bases). Trimming took off 2 bases at V and 1 base at J, with 9 bases between the two ends. This CDR3 is built from 14 residues. Germline values: CDR1 LGHDT, CDR2 YNNKEL (reference sequence). CDR3: CASSQKQGSYEQYF. CDR3 DNA sequence: TGTGCCAGCAGCCAAAAACAGGGTTCCTACGAGCAGTACTTC.

The rearrangement uses TRBV7-8 and TRBJ1-5, with a tentative D call TRBD1 (5 bases). Between the trimmed V and J ends, which lost 5 bases and 5 bases, there was a span of 16 bases. The CDR3 contains 15 residues. Germline V gene data show CDR1 as SGHVS and CDR2 as FQNEAQ. The CDR3 loop is CASSPAWQGDQPQHF. The CDR3 nucleotides are TGTGCCAGCAGCCCCGCTTGGCAGGGTGATCAGCCCCAGCATTTT.

The gene calls are TRBV7-9 and TRBJ1-1; 8 bases are a match to TRBD1. The J segment lost 2 bases and the V segment lost 5 bases, leaving 10 bases of the junction unmatched. The CDR3 sequence is 16 residues long. Germline CDR1 SEHNR, CDR2 FQNEAQ (reference sequence). The CDR3 loop reads CASSDPIGTGNTEAFF. CDR3 coding DNA: TGTGCCAGCAGCGACCCAATCGGGACAGGCAACACTGAAGCTTTCTTT.

This chain joins TRBV13 and TRBJ2-1; the match to TRBD2 covers 9 bases. The CDR3 is 16 amino acids. The germline CDR1 and CDR2 sequences are PRHDT and FYEKMQ (reference sequence). Unmatched junction bases numbered 4, after V lost 1 base and J lost 3 bases. CDR3 region: CASSLVGGGGYNEQFF. CDR3 DNA sequence: TGTGCCAGCAGCTTAGTTGGCGGGGGGGGCTACAATGAGCAGTTCTTC.

The V gene is TRBV9, the J gene TRBJ2-1, with 10 nucleotides matching TRBD1. The trim removed 3 bases at V and 4 bases at J, leaving 4 bases unmatched. The CDR3 is made up of 15 amino acids. Per germline, CDR1 SGDLS and CDR2 YYNGEE. The CDR3 protein is CASSGGDRGYNEQFF. As DNA, the CDR3 is TGTGCCAGCAGCGGTGGGGACAGGGGATACAATGAGCAGTTCTTC. Supplemented by reference TRBV9 and TRBJ2-1, the full variable domain reads DSGVTQTPKHLITATGQRVTLRCSPRSGDLSVYWYQQSLDQGLQFLIQYYNGEERAKGNILERFSAQQFPDLHSELNLSSLELGDSALYFCASSGGDRGYNEQFFGPGTRLTVL.